This TCR beta chain comes out of a study of control samples from healthy donors and cancer patients. Clones were read by immunoSEQ multiplex PCR, and TCRdb kept only the in-frame ones, dropping some. The sample has about 130,000 clones; approximately 90% are singletons. Sequences were obtained from blood. This clonotype originated in a man in his forties or fifties in good health.

The CDR3 DNA reads TGTGCCAGCAGCCAACGGACAGGGGTCACTGAAGCTTTCTTT. Residues: CASSQRTGVTEAFF. This rearrangement joins TRBV7-8 to TRBJ1-1; 9 nucleotides agree with TRBD1. The V and J ends lost 5 bases and 4 bases, in that order; junction bases with no gene match: 5. In germline, CDR1 is SGHVS, CDR2 FQNEAQ. The CDR3 runs to 14 residues.